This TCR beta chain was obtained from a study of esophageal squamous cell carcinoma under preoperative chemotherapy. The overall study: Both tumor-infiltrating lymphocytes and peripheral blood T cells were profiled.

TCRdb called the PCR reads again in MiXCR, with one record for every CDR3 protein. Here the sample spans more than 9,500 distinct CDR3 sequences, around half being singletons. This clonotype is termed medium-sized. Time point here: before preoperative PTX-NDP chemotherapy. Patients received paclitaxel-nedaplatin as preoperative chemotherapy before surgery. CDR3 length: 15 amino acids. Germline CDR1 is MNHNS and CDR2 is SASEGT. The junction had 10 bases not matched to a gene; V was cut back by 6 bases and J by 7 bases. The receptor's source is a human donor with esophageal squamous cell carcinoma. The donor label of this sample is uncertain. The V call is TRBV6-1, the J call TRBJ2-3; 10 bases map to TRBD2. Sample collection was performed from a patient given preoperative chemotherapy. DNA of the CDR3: TGTGCCAGCAGCGATGGGACTAGCGCCTCATATACGCAGTATTTT. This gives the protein CASSDGTSASYTQYF.